This entry lists 27 T cell receptor beta chains sequenced from one sample in a study of cytomegalovirus exposure and HLA in healthy donors. Primers for the PCR totalled 60 Vbeta and 13 Jbeta. Some clones are missing from TCRdb's copy, which holds only in-frame ones; the method was immunoSEQ multiplex PCR. The data contain 200,000 to 250,000 clones, 70% of them singletons. Sequencing used PBMCs. The receptors stem from a middle-aged man in good health and CMV-seropositive.

The V call is TRBV6-1, the J call TRBJ2-6, with a weak D call TRBD1 (6 bases). CDR3 size: 18 residues. Germline assignment: CDR1 MNHNS and CDR2 SASEGT. Trimming stripped 4 bases from V and 4 bases from J, with 20 bases between. The CDR3 spells CASSARQAPLGGANVLTF. DNA of the CDR3: TGTGCCAGCAGTGCCAGACAGGCCCCCCTGGGGGGGGCCAACGTCCTGACTTTC.

The chain employs TRBV28 and TRBJ2-2; D gene uncertain. CDR3 length: 12 amino acids. Germline V gene sequence: CDR1 MDHEN, CDR2 SYDVKM. The V and J ends lost 6 bases and 3 bases respectively, with 5 bases between them. The CDR3 region is CASSRDTGELFF. The CDR3 bases are TGTGCCAGCAGCCGGGACACCGGGGAGCTGTTTTTT.

This chain uses TRBV6-1 with TRBJ1-5; D is perhaps TRBD1 (6 bases). CDR1 and CDR2 from the germline V gene are MNHNS and SASEGT. V was cut by 4 bases and J by 1 base, with 23 bases left in between. The CDR3 sequence is 19 residues long. As DNA, the CDR3 is TGTGCCAGCAGTGGAAAGGGGCAGGGGCCCTGGGGGAGCAATCAGCCCCAGCATTTT. This encodes CASSGKGQGPWGSNQPQHF.

The chain combines TRBV7-3 with TRBJ2-3; possible D gene TRBD2, 5 bases. Germline V gives CDR1 SGHTA, CDR2 FQGTGA. The CDR3 has 14 amino acids. Trimming pared 5 bases from V and 3 bases from J, leaving 12 bases between. The DNA of the CDR3 is TGTGCCAGCAGCCCTCGGACTGGAACAGATACGCAGTATTTT. Protein sequence: CASSPRTGTDTQYF.

V and J are TRBV4-1 and TRBJ1-5; D remains unclear. CDR3 size: 13 residues. V lost 0 bases and J lost 9, with 9 bases in between. Germline values: CDR1 MGHRA, CDR2 YSYEKL. The CDR3 region has the DNA TGCGCCAGCAGCCAAGATGAGGCTCGGCCCCAGCATTTT. Protein product: CASSQDEARPQHF.

This chain joins TRBV7-9 and TRBJ2-3, with TRBD2 identical over 9 bases. The CDR3 covers 17 residues. V gave up 1 base and J gave up 6 bases; unmatched junction bases: 11. Germline CDR1 is SEHNR and CDR2 is FQNEAQ (reference sequence). The CDR3 sequence: CASSLGDGTSSSDTQYF. In nucleotides, the CDR3 is TGTGCCAGCAGCTTAGGGGATGGGACTAGCTCTTCCGATACGCAGTATTTT.

The count of this clone is one. The chain combines TRBV5-1 with TRBJ2-3; 11 positions match TRBD2. The CDR3 contains 15 residues. V trimming: 4 bases; J trimming: 5 bases; junction bases outside the gene matches: 6. The germline CDR1 and CDR2 sequences are SGHRS and YFSETQ. This chain's CDR3 is CASSPGLAEIDTQYF. In nucleotides, the CDR3 is TGCGCCAGCAGCCCGGGACTAGCGGAGATAGATACGCAGTATTTT.

V is TRBV6-1 and J is TRBJ2-7, with 7 bases that match TRBD1. CDR1 and CDR2 (germline): MNHNS, SASEGT. Germline trimming cut 6 bases from V and 6 bases from J; bases unmatched to any gene: 2. This CDR3 spans 11 amino acids. The CDR3 sequence: CASRTGREQYF. DNA for the CDR3: TGTGCCAGCAGGACAGGGCGCGAGCAGTACTTC.

This clone was observed once. The gene calls are TRBV5-4 and TRBJ2-6, with D possibly matching TRBD2 (6 bases). CDR1 and CDR2 from the germline V gene are SGHNT and YYREEE (reference sequence). Trimming shortened V by 4 bases and J by 2 bases, and 10 bases separated the two germline ends. There are 15 residues in the CDR3. The CDR3 region is CASSQGLAGANVLTF. The CDR3 DNA follows: TGTGCCAGCAGCCAGGGACTCGCTGGGGCCAACGTCCTGACTTTC.

V and J are TRBV7-9 and TRBJ2-3, with no clear D. The CDR3 extends over 17 amino acids. The V gene lost 3 bases and the J gene lost 4 bases, with 20 bases spanning the gap. Germline V gene lookup returns CDR1 SEHNR and CDR2 FQNEAQ (reference sequence). CDR3 nucleotides: TGTGCCAGCAGCTTCATTTACCCGACCCTCGCGGCAGATACGCAGTATTTT. Amino acid sequence: CASSFIYPTLAADTQYF.

The CDR3 nucleotides read TGTGCCAGCAGCCAAGATTCGACTAATGAAAAACTGTTTTTT. It translates to CASSQDSTNEKLFF. The chain carries TRBV4-2 and TRBJ1-4; D uncertain. The CDR3 length is 14 residues. V shed 0 bases and J shed 2 bases, with 4 bases lying between them. Germline assignment: CDR1 LGHNA and CDR2 YNFKEQ.

The sample holds one count of this clone. This chain uses TRBV6-5 with TRBJ2-7, with 9 bases that match TRBD2. Germline CDR1 is MNHEY and CDR2 is SVGAGI. J was trimmed by 6 bases and V by 6 bases; bases with no gene match: 9. The CDR3 extends over 14 amino acids. The CDR3 DNA sequence: TGTGCCAGCAGGAATGTGGGGACTAGCCGCGAGCAGTACTTC. It specifies CASRNVGTSREQYF.

Worth noting for this clone: Germline and junction disagree at one end, which may indicate a read error. The chain has TRBV6-1 and TRBJ1-6; 12 bases align to TRBD1. In germline, CDR1 is MNHNS, CDR2 SASEGT. This CDR3 is 16 amino acids long. The DNA for the CDR3 is TGTGCCAGCAGTAAAGCGACCGGGACAGGGGGCTCACCCCTCCACTTT. Translated: CASSKATGTGGSPLHF.

In its sample, this clone was seen a few times. This sequence joins TRBV5-1 and TRBJ1-6; 9 bases agree with TRBD1. This CDR3 contains 16 residues. Germline trimming cut 5 bases from V and 6 bases from J; bases unmatched to any gene: 9. The germline gives CDR1 SGHRS, CDR2 YFSETQ. CDR3 DNA sequence: TGCGCCAGCAGTCCTGGAACGGGACAGGGTAATTCACCCCTCCACTTT. It codes for CASSPGTGQGNSPLHF.

A few counts support this clone. The CDR3 coding sequence is TGTGCCAGCAGTTGGGGGGGACAGGCGAACACTGAAGCTTTCTTT. This codes for CASSWGGQANTEAFF. V gene TRBV2 combines with J gene TRBJ1-1; 8 nucleotides agree with TRBD1. With V trimmed by 5 bases and J by 1 base, 6 bases remained unmatched. The CDR3 totals 15 residues. The germline V gene encodes CDR1 SNHLY and CDR2 FYNNEI.

V usage is TRBV6-6 and J usage is TRBJ1-5, with TRBD1 identical over 7 bases. Losses at the gene ends were 6 bases for V and 5 bases for J; bases not matched to a gene: 1. The CDR3 is 12 amino acids. From germline, CDR1 is MNHNY and CDR2 SVGAGI (reference sequence). The CDR3: CASRQGDQPQHF. As DNA, the CDR3 is TGTGCCAGCAGGCAGGGGGATCAGCCCCAGCATTTT.

The chain joins TRBV7-9 to TRBJ1-2; D is possibly TRBD1 (5 bases). CDR1 and CDR2 (germline): SEHNR, FQNEAQ (reference sequence). The CDR3 is 14 residues long. The V gene lost 0 bases and the J gene lost 1 base, with 6 bases spanning the gap. CDR3 DNA sequence: TGTGCCAGCAGCTTAGCAGGGGATAACTATGGCTACACCTTC. It translates to CASSLAGDNYGYTF.

This clone was picked up a small number of times. This chain links TRBV4-1 with TRBJ2-1; D perhaps matches TRBD1 (5 bases). Trimming removed 0 bases from V and 7 bases from J, with 16 bases in between. The CDR3 has 16 residues. CDR1 is MGHRA and CDR2 is YSYEKL in the germline V gene. The CDR3 loop reads CASSQERGSLGNEQFF. The CDR3 DNA sequence: TGCGCCAGCAGCCAAGAAAGGGGCTCCCTTGGGAATGAGCAGTTCTTC.

The chain carries TRBV5-6 and TRBJ2-1, with TRBD1 as a possible D gene (5 bases). V lost 2 bases to trimming and J lost 7 bases, with 25 bases between them. Germline values: CDR1 SGHDT, CDR2 YYEEEE. The CDR3 contains 18 residues. The CDR3 reads CASSLRSTGRGFRNEQFF. The CDR3 DNA follows: TGTGCCAGCAGCTTAAGGTCCACGGGTAGGGGTTTTCGGAATGAGCAGTTCTTC.

This chain joins TRBV2 and TRBJ2-2; TRBD2 is a possible D gene (7 bases). Between the trimmed V and J ends, which lost 3 bases and 7 bases, there was a span of 12 bases. Germline CDR1 reads SNHLY; CDR2 reads FYNNEI. The CDR3 length is 14 residues. The CDR3 sequence: CASSDGGLDGELFF. Here the CDR3 DNA reads TGTGCCAGCAGTGACGGGGGGCTGGACGGGGAGCTGTTTTTT. The full variable domain, with the rest looked up from reference TRBV2 and TRBJ2-2, is EPEVTQTPSHQVTQMGQEVILRCVPISNHLYFYWYRQILGQKVEFLVSFYNNEISEKSEIFDDQFSVERPDGSNFTLKIRSTKLEDSAMYFCASSDGGLDGELFFGEGSRLTVL.

This chain connects TRBV29-1 to TRBJ2-5; 11 nucleotides match TRBD2. Germline-derived CDR1 and CDR2 are SQVTM and ANQGSEA. The V gene end was trimmed by 5 bases and the J gene end by 5 bases; junction bases not matched to a gene: 10. CDR3 size: 15 residues. The CDR3 protein is CSVRLTSGEGETQYF. In nucleotides, the CDR3 is TGCAGCGTTCGGTTGACTAGCGGGGAGGGGGAGACCCAGTACTTC.

The genes are TRBV5-1 and TRBJ2-3; 8 nucleotides agree with TRBD2. The J segment lost 1 base and the V segment lost 9 bases, leaving 7 bases of the junction unmatched. Germline V CDR1 and CDR2: SGHRS, YFSETQ. CDR3 length: 14 residues. CDR3 sequence (DNA): TGCGCCACCTCAGCGGGGGCTGGCACAGATACGCAGTATTTT. It codes for CATSAGAGTDTQYF.

The J gene is TRBJ2-7, the V gene TRBV6-5; tentatively, D is TRBD1 (5 bases). CDR3 length equals 15 residues. Germline V gene sequence: CDR1 MNHEY, CDR2 SVGAGI. The V and J ends lost 6 bases and 3 bases respectively, with 18 bases between them. The DNA for the CDR3 is TGTGCCAGCAGGAATTTAGGGGCCGCGATCTACGAGCAGTACTTC. It is translated as CASRNLGAAIYEQYF.

This clone showed up just once. V gene TRBV19 combines with J gene TRBJ2-2, with TRBD1 matching over 7 bases. This CDR3 contains 17 residues. Trimming took 6 bases from V and 5 from J; bases not matched to a gene: 15. The V gene's germline CDR1 is LNHDA and CDR2 SQIVND (reference sequence). DNA of the CDR3: TGTGCCAGTAGCCGACCCCGACAGGGCAGGGAAACCGGGGAGCTGTTTTTT. It yields the protein CASSRPRQGRETGELFF.

This chain uses TRBV27 with TRBJ2-1; 14 bases line up with TRBD2. The CDR3 totals 14 residues. Per the germline V gene, CDR1 is MNHEY and CDR2 is SMNVEV (reference sequence). V shed 8 bases and J 8 bases; nucleotides not matched to a gene: 5. The CDR3 loop reads CASWGTSGGDEQFF. CDR3 coding DNA: TGTGCCAGCTGGGGGACTAGCGGGGGTGATGAGCAGTTCTTC.

The V call is TRBV27, the J call TRBJ2-1, with 7 bases aligning to TRBD2. Germline CDR1 MNHEY, CDR2 SMNVEV (reference sequence). The CDR3 consists of 18 residues. With 2 bases clipped from V and 0 bases from J, the junction kept 10 bases outside the gene matches. DNA of the CDR3: TGTGCCAGCAGTTTAAGGAGGTTTGGCGGGGGCTCCTACAATGAGCAGTTCTTC. As protein: CASSLRRFGGGSYNEQFF.

This chain joins TRBV19 and TRBJ2-7; D is undetermined. CDR3 length equals 14 residues. CDR1 and CDR2 (germline): LNHDA, SQIVND (reference sequence). Trimming removed 2 bases at V and 5 bases at J, with 13 bases between. The chain's CDR3 is CASSIPGLRNEQYF. CDR3 DNA sequence: TGTGCCAGTAGTATACCGGGTCTTCGGAACGAGCAGTACTTC.